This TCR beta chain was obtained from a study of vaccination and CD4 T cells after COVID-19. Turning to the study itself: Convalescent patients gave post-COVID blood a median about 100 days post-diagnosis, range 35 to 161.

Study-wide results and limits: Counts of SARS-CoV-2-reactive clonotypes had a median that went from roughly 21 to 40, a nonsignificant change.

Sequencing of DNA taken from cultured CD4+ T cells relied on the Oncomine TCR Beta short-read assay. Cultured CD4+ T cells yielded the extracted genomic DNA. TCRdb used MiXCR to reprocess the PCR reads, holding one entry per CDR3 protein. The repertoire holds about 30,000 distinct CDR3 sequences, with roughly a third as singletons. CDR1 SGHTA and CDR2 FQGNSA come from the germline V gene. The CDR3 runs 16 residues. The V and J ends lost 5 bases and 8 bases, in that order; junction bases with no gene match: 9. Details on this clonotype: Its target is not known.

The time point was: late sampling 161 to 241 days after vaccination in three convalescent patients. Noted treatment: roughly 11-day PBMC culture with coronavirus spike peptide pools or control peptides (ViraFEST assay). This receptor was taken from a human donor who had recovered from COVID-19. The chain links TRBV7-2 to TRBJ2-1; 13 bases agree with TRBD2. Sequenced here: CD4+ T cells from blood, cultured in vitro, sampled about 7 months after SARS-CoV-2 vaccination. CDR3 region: CASSHTSGRARDEQFF. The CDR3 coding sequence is TGTGCCAGCAGCCATACTAGCGGGAGGGCTAGGGATGAGCAGTTCTTC.